This is a list of T cell receptor beta chains from one sample in a study of identical twins. TCRdb analysed the 5' RACE reads with MiXCR anew, one entry per CDR3 protein. The table has about 690,000 distinct CDR3 sequences, around 5.7% seen once. The sequencing sample was made of naive T cells sorted from blood. The receptor source for this set is a man younger than 35 in good health. Both conserved end residues are part of each CDR3. A D gene is named only where the DNA matches it firmly. Some rows have no size entry. The others give once, few or many, or a class for an expanded clone.

>few|TRBJ2-3|.|TRBV7-9
TGTGCCAGCAGCTCTTGGTCAGGGCGGACAGATACGCAGTATTTT
CASSSWSGRTDTQYF
>few|TRBJ2-1|TRBD1|TRBV29-1
TGCAGCGTTGAAGGGGATCCGGGACAGGGATACAATGAGCAGTTCTTC
CSVEGDPGQGYNEQFF
>many|TRBJ2-2|TRBD2|TRBV12-3/TRBV12-4
TGTGCCAGCAGTCTCACTGGACTAGCGCATAACACCGGGGAGCTGTTTTTT
CASSLTGLAHNTGELFF
>.|TRBJ2-3|TRBD1|TRBV15
TGTGCCACCAGCTCCCGGGACAGGACGACAGATACGCAGTATTTT
CATSSRDRTTDTQYF
>many|TRBJ1-1|.|TRBV29-1
TGCAGCGTTGATGAAGAGAACACTGAAGCTTTCTTT
CSVDEENTEAFF
>many|TRBJ2-3|.|TRBV6-5
TGTGCCAGCAGTTACTCCCCGGACGGCACAGATACGCAGTATTTT
CASSYSPDGTDTQYF
>many|TRBJ1-5|.|TRBV20-1
TGCAGTGCTAGGAGGGGAGGCCTGGCCCAGCATTTT
CSARRGGLAQHF
>.|TRBJ2-2|TRBD1|TRBV29-1
TGCAGCGTGCGGACAGGGGGGACCGGGGAGCTGTTTTTT
CSVRTGGTGELFF
>few|TRBJ1-5|.|TRBV20-1
TGCAGTGCTCCAGGGCTAGGTCAGCCCCAGCATTTT
CSAPGLGQPQHF
>many|TRBJ2-1|.|TRBV6-2/TRBV6-3
TGTGCCAGCAGTTACGACAATGAGCAGTTCTTC
CASSYDNEQFF
>few|TRBJ2-3|.|TRBV7-2
TGTGCCAGCAGCTTTTCGGCTAGCAGTATAAGCACAGATACGCAGTATTTT
CASSFSASSISTDTQYF
>many|TRBJ2-5|.|TRBV7-2
TGTGCCAGCAGCTTACAACGGAAAGAGACCCAGTACTTC
CASSLQRKETQYF
>many|TRBJ2-2|.|TRBV5-1
TGCGCCAGCAGATCTCACCGACTGGACCTTAACACCGGGGAGCTGTTTTTT
CASRSHRLDLNTGELFF
>many|TRBJ2-1|.|TRBV20-1
TGCAGTGTACGCTTCGGGACATACTCCTACAATGAGCAGTTCTTC
CSVRFGTYSYNEQFF
>.|TRBJ2-7|TRBD1|TRBV11-2
TGTGCCAGCAGCTCTACTTTAGGACAGGTTTCCTACGAGCAGTACTTC
CASSSTLGQVSYEQYF
>.|TRBJ2-4|.|TRBV6-6
TGTGCCAGCAGTTACAACCAGAAAAACATTCAGTACTTC
CASSYNQKNIQYF
>.|TRBJ2-7|TRBD2|TRBV5-8
TGTGCCAGCAGCTGGACTAGCGGGATTTACTACGAGCAGTACTTC
CASSWTSGIYYEQYF
>.|TRBJ2-7|TRBD2|TRBV3-1
TGTGCCAGCAGCCAAGGAGGCGGGAGGGCCAGCGAGCAGTACTTC
CASSQGGGRASEQYF
>many|TRBJ2-2|.|TRBV12-3/TRBV12-4
TGTGCCAGCAGTTCGAGGGCGGCGAACACCGGGGAGCTGTTTTTT
CASSSRAANTGELFF
>many|TRBJ1-1|.|TRBV20-1
TGCAGTGCTGATCAACTGAGGGGGGCGAAGACTGAAGCTTTCTTT
CSADQLRGAKTEAFF
>few|TRBJ2-3|TRBD2|TRBV15
TGTGCCACCAGCAGGCCTGGGACTACCGTGGGCGATACGCAGTATTTT
CATSRPGTTVGDTQYF
>.|TRBJ2-3|TRBD2|TRBV10-2
TGCGCCAGCAGTGTGCCGACTAGCGGTAGCACAGATACGCAGTATTTT
CASSVPTSGSTDTQYF
>few|TRBJ2-5|.|TRBV21-1
TGTGCCAGCAGCAAGGGCCCAGCGGGAGGGCCCATTGAGACCCAGTACTTC
CASSKGPAGGPIETQYF
>many|TRBJ2-1|.|TRBV15
TGTGCCACCAGCAGACGGGCTCAAAACAATGAGCAGTTCTTC
CATSRRAQNNEQFF
>many|TRBJ2-3|.|TRBV5-1
TGCGCCAGCTGGACGAATACGCAGTATTTT
CASWTNTQYF
>many|TRBJ2-6|.|TRBV25-1
TGTGCCAGCAGCCGAGGGGCCACCTGGAGAACCGGGGCCAACGTCCTGACTTTC
CASSRGATWRTGANVLTF
>many|TRBJ2-7|TRBD2|TRBV20-1
TGCAGTGCGGGGAGCGGGGTTAGCTCCTACGAGCAGTACTTC
CSAGSGVSSYEQYF
>many|TRBJ1-4|.|TRBV20-1
TGCAGTGCTAGTTTCCGGGGAAATGAAAAACTGTTTTTT
CSASFRGNEKLFF
>many|TRBJ2-1|.|TRBV20-1
TGCAGTGCTAGAGATCGGTCTAGGGGTAATGAGCAGTTCTTC
CSARDRSRGNEQFF
>few|TRBJ1-2|.|TRBV4-1
TGCGCCAGCAGCCAAGACTGGAGCAGCGGGGGCTACACCTTC
CASSQDWSSGGYTF
>many|TRBJ2-5|.|TRBV5-1
TGCGCCAGCAGCTACGGGCCACAAGAGACCCAGTACTTC
CASSYGPQETQYF
>many|TRBJ2-2|.|TRBV25-1
TGTGCCAGCAGTGAAGTAGGTAGCACCGGGGAGCTGTTTTTT
CASSEVGSTGELFF
>.|TRBJ2-1|TRBD2|TRBV9
TGTGCCAGCAGCGTAGAAGCGGGGTTTTACAATGAGCAGTTCTTC
CASSVEAGFYNEQFF
>.|TRBJ1-1|TRBD1|TRBV25-1
TGTGCCAGCAGTGAATCAACAGGGGGCGGGGGCACTGAAGCTTTCTTT
CASSESTGGGGTEAFF
>.|TRBJ2-1|.|TRBV6-2/TRBV6-3
TGTGCCAGCATGAGTTGGGGGAATGAGCAGTTCTTC
CASMSWGNEQFF
>few|TRBJ2-5|.|TRBV25-1
TGTGCCAGCAGTGACGGGGCGCGAGAGACCCAGTACTTC
CASSDGARETQYF
>many|TRBJ2-7|.|TRBV12-3/TRBV12-4
TGTGCCAGCAGGATAGGGGGATTAGGGGCGAACTCCTACGAGCAGTACTTC
CASRIGGLGANSYEQYF
>many|TRBJ2-7|.|TRBV29-1
TGCAGCGTTGTTCAGGTACCCGACACCTACGAGCAGTACTTC
CSVVQVPDTYEQYF
>many|TRBJ2-5|.|TRBV29-1
TGCAGCGTTGGTTTCAGGGTAGCTGGAGAGACCCAGTACTTC
CSVGFRVAGETQYF
>many|TRBJ2-7|TRBD2|TRBV7-2
TGTGCCAGCAGCTTAGTGGCGGGGGACTACGAGCAGTACTTC
CASSLVAGDYEQYF
>many|TRBJ2-3|.|TRBV20-1
TGCAGTGCTACTAGGCCCGATACTAACACAGATACGCAGTATTTT
CSATRPDTNTDTQYF
>many|TRBJ1-2|TRBD1|TRBV4-2
TGTGCCAGCAGCCGGACCGCCGGAGGACAGGGAAACTATGGCTACACCTTC
CASSRTAGGQGNYGYTF
>many|TRBJ2-7|TRBD2|TRBV28
TGTGCCAGCAGTTTCACTAGCGGGAGTCTCGAGCAGTACTTC
CASSFTSGSLEQYF
>few|TRBJ1-5|.|TRBV20-1
TGCAGTGCCGGGGAGGCCGTTGGCGGCAATCAGCCCCAGCATTTT
CSAGEAVGGNQPQHF
>many|TRBJ1-1|.|TRBV4-1
TGCGCCAGCAGCCAGGGTTCATCCGGGTATAACACTGAAGCTTTCTTT
CASSQGSSGYNTEAFF
>many|TRBJ2-7|.|TRBV6-6
TGTGCCAGCGGGGGTGTCAGCTACGAGCAGTACTTC
CASGGVSYEQYF
>many|TRBJ2-1|TRBD2|TRBV10-3
TGTGCCACCCATGGGACTAGCGGAGCCAATGAGCAGTTCTTC
CATHGTSGANEQFF
>many|TRBJ2-5|.|TRBV21-1
TGTGCCAGCAGCAAAATTTTAATTCGAGAGACCCAGTACTTC
CASSKILIRETQYF
>.|TRBJ2-3|.|TRBV12-5
TGTGCTAGTGGCCTGGGAGCTTGGGGCACAGATACGCAGTATTTT
CASGLGAWGTDTQYF
>many|TRBJ2-7|.|TRBV6-1
TGTGCCAGCAGTGAAGTGGCATCCCGCTACGAGCAGTACTTC
CASSEVASRYEQYF
>many|TRBJ2-2|.|TRBV4-1
TGTGCCAGCAGCCACAGGCCCGGGGAGCTGTTTTTT
CASSHRPGELFF